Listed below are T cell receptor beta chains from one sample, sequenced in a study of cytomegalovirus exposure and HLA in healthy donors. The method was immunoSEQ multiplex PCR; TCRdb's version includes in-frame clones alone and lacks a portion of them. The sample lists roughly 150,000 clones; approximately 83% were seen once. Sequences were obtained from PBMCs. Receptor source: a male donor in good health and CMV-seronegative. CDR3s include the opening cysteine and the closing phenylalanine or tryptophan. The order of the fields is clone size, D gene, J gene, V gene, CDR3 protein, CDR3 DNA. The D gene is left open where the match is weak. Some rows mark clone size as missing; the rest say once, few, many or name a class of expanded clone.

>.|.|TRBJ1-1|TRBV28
CASSFPGGGAEWGNTEAFF
TGTGCCAGCAGTTTTCCGGGTGGGGGGGCAGAGTGGGGAAACACTGAAGCTTTCTTT
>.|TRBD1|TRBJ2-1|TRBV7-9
CASRQGQGSYNEQFF
TGTGCCAGCCGCCAGGGACAGGGCTCCTACAATGAGCAGTTCTTC
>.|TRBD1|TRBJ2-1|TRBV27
CASSFDGTEPNLNYNEQFF
TGTGCCAGCAGTTTTGACGGGACAGAACCTAACCTAAACTACAATGAGCAGTTCTTC
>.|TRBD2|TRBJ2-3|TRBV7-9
CASSLGTSGEGTDTQYF
TGTGCCAGCAGCTTAGGGACTAGCGGGGAGGGAACAGATACGCAGTATTTT
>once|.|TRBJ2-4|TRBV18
CASSAGEGIQYF
TGTGCCAGCTCAGCAGGGGAGGGCATTCAGTACTTC
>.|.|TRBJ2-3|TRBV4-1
CASSQDGRADTQYF
TGCGCCAGCAGCCAAGATGGCAGGGCAGATACGCAGTATTTT
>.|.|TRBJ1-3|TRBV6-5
CASRNTGNTIYF
TGTGCCAGCAGGAACACTGGAAACACCATATATTTT
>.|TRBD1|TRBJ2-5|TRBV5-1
CASSFGQGRETQYF
TGCGCCAGCAGCTTCGGACAGGGCAGAGAGACCCAGTACTTC
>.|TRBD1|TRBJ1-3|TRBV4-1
CASSQTRDRGQGNTIYF
TGCGCCAGCAGCCAAACTCGGGACAGGGGGCAGGGAAACACCATATATTTT
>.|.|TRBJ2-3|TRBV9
CASSPEEGALDTQYF
TGTGCCAGCAGCCCAGAGGAGGGGGCGTTAGATACGCAGTATTTT
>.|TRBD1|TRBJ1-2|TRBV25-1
CASSESGQGAISYGYTF
TGTGCCAGCAGTGAATCCGGACAGGGTGCCATCTCCTATGGCTACACCTTC
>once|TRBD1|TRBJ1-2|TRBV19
CASSTRDSYYGYTF
TGTGCCAGTAGTACCCGGGACAGCTACTATGGCTACACCTTC
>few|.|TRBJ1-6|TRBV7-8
CASSFGQGNSPLHF
TGTGCCAGCAGCTTTGGCCAGGGTAATTCACCCCTCCACTTT
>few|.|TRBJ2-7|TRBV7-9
CASSPRRAGEQYF
TGTGCCAGCAGCCCGCGCCGGGCGGGGGAGCAGTACTTC
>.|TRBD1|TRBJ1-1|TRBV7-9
CATTMGGQGAGTEAFF
TGTGCCACCACTATGGGAGGCCAGGGGGCGGGCACTGAAGCTTTCTTT
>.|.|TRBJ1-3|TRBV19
CASSIGQGGHGNTIYF
TGTGCCAGTAGTATTGGCCAGGGTGGGCATGGAAACACCATATATTTT
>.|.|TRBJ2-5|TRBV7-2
CASSLGGQRGRETQYF
TGTGCCAGCAGCCTGGGCGGACAGCGGGGACGTGAGACCCAGTACTTC
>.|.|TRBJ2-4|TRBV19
CASSSGTLAKNIQYF
TGTGCCAGTAGTAGCGGAACGCTAGCCAAAAACATTCAGTACTTC
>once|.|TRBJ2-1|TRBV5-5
CASSLAVYNEQFF
TGTGCCAGCAGCTTGGCCGTTTACAATGAGCAGTTCTTC
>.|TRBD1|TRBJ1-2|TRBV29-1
CSVEKNRGGNYGYTF
TGCAGCGTGGAAAAGAACAGGGGGGGGAACTATGGCTACACCTTC
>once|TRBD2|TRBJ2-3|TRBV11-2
CASSRGGSADTQYF
TGTGCCAGCAGCCGGGGGGGGAGTGCAGATACGCAGTATTTT
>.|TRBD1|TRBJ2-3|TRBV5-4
CASSEGQGADTQYF
TGTGCCAGCAGCGAAGGACAGGGGGCAGATACGCAGTATTTT
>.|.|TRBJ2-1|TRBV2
CASTATRYNEQFF
TGTGCCAGCACCGCGACTCGTTACAATGAGCAGTTCTTC
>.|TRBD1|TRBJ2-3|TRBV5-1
CASRSGQGRTDTQYF
TGCGCCAGCAGATCGGGACAGGGCCGCACAGATACGCAGTATTTT
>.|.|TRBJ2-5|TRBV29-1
CSVVGSQETQYF
TGCAGCGTTGTAGGGAGTCAAGAGACCCAGTACTTC
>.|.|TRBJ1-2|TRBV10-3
CAMASEAQGGYTF
TGTGCCATGGCCAGCGAGGCGCAGGGAGGCTACACCTTC
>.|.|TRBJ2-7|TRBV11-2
CASSLEVGANYEQYF
TGTGCCAGCAGCTTAGAGGTGGGAGCGAACTACGAGCAGTACTTC
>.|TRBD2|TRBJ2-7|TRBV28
CASSLKRGLSWEQYF
TGTGCCAGCAGTTTAAAGCGGGGGTTGTCCTGGGAGCAGTACTTC
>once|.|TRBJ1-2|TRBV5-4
CASSSPEQGSAYGYTF
TGTGCCAGCAGCTCCCCTGAACAGGGATCGGCCTATGGCTACACCTTC
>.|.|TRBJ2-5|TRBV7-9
CASSTPGLGMAQYF
TGTGCCAGCAGCACTCCGGGACTGGGGATGGCCCAGTACTTC
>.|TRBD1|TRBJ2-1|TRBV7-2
CASSLTGTVYNEQFF
TGTGCCAGCAGCTTAACCGGGACAGTCTACAATGAGCAGTTCTTC
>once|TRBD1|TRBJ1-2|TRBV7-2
CASSLVNRGPNYGYTF
TGTGCCAGCAGCTTAGTTAACAGGGGTCCTAACTATGGCTACACCTTC
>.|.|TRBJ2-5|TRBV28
CASSQSNEETQYF
TGTGCCAGCAGCCAATCTAACGAAGAGACCCAGTACTTC
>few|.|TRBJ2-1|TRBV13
CASSHTSYNEQFF
TGTGCCAGCAGCCACACTAGCTACAATGAGCAGTTCTTC
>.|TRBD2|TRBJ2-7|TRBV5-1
CASSLGIIAGVGGEQYF
TGCGCCAGCAGCTTGGGGATTATAGCGGGAGTCGGGGGCGAGCAGTACTTC
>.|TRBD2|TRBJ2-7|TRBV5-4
CASSSTSGRAREQYF
TGTGCCAGCAGTTCGACTAGCGGGAGGGCCCGAGAGCAGTACTTC
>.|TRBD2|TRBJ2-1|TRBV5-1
CASSWPRAGGPGEQFF
TGCGCCAGCAGCTGGCCGCGAGCGGGAGGGCCAGGTGAGCAGTTCTTC
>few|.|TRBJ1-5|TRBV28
CASSLRSGQPQHF
TGTGCCAGCAGTTTAAGGTCGGGGCAGCCCCAGCATTTT
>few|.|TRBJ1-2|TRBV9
CASTPDPGVSYGYTF
TGTGCCAGCACCCCCGACCCAGGGGTTAGCTATGGCTACACCTTC
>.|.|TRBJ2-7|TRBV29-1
CSVESGTGWGYEQYF
TGCAGCGTTGAATCTGGTACAGGCTGGGGATACGAGCAGTACTTC
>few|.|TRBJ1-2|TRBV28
CASSLPEGGKYGYTF
TGTGCCAGCAGTTTACCCGAGGGAGGGAAATATGGCTACACCTTC
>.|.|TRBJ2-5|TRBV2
CASSERVPMGTQYF
TGTGCCAGCAGTGAACGGGTTCCTATGGGGACCCAGTACTTC